This T cell receptor (beta chain) was observed in a study of blood T cells in healthy people across ages. Study-wide findings and caveats: Unsorted PBMCs blocked a conclusive comparison of naive and antigen-experienced cells.

Drawing of peripheral blood yielded ten milliliters from each donor. As to this clonotype: Its antigen remains unknown.

This CDR3 has 14 amino acids. Looked up from germline, CDR1 is SEHNR and CDR2 is FQNEAQ (reference sequence). V was pared by 3 bases and J by 6 bases, with 13 bases between. The second PCR ran about 6 to 12 cycles with a sample-barcoded 5' primer and J-beta primers. Each cDNA molecule was tagged by a template-switch adaptor that had 12 random nucleotides. Each sample provided no less than 3 million CDR3-containing paired-end reads. TCRdb processed the 5' RACE reads anew with MiXCR; each CDR3 protein has one entry. This sample has about 780,000 distinct CDR3 sequences; 46% occur once, and the top ten carry 15% to 20%.

The chain joins TRBV7-9 to TRBJ2-3, with D possibly being TRBD2 (6 bases). This sequence was found in an elderly man in good health. Input material: blood. In DNA form, the CDR3 reads TGTGCCAGCAGCTTCTCAGCAGGGAGGGATACGCAGTATTTT. Protein sequence: CASSFSAGRDTQYF.